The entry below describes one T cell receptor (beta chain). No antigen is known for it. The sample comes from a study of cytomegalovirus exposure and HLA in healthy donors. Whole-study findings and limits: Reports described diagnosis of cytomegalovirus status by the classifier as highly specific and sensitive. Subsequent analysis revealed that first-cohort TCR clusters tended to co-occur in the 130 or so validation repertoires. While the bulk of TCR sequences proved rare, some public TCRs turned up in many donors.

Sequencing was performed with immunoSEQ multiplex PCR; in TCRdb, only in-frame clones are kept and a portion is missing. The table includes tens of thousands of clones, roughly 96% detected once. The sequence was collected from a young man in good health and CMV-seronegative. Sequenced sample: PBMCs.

The CDR3 DNA sequence: TGTGCCAGCACCACCCTGACCGGGACAGGTTCCTACGAGCAGTACTTC. Amino acids: CASTTLTGTGSYEQYF. The V call is TRBV27, the J call TRBJ2-7, with 8 bases aligning to TRBD1. Germline V gene sequence: CDR1 MNHEY, CDR2 SMNVEV (reference sequence). There are 16 residues in the CDR3. V lost 7 bases to trimming and J lost 1 base; unmatched junction nucleotides: 12.